These T cell receptor beta chains were read from a single sample in a study of T-cell reconstitution after alpha-beta-depleted transplantation in children. TCRdb redid the calling of the PCR reads with MiXCR, one entry per CDR3 protein. The sample lists 500,000 to 750,000 distinct CDR3 sequences, more than 20% occurring once. This material consisted of PBMCs, taken before TCRalphabeta/CD19-depleted stem cell transplant. The receptors shown here come from a boy under three years old with Wiskott-Aldrich syndrome, due to receive a stem cell transplant. CDR3s include the opening cysteine and the closing phenylalanine or tryptophan.

J: TRBJ2-1
V: TRBV5-1
length: 16
CDR3: CASSIDQGLKRDEQFF

J: TRBJ2-4
V: TRBV5-5
length: 14
CDR3: CASRKQGQGRNQYF

J: TRBJ2-1
V: TRBV7-9
length: 15
CDR3: CASSSWAALYNEQFF

J: TRBJ1-1
V: TRBV27
length: 15
CDR3: CASSFVGGENTEAFF

J: TRBJ2-5
V: TRBV5-1
length: 15
CDR3: CASRTGYRARETQYF

J: TRBJ1-2
V: TRBV5-1
length: 15
CDR3: CASSPSGTGAYGYTF

J: TRBJ2-7
V: TRBV20-1
length: 15
CDR3: CSARDRSEGRYEQYF

J: TRBJ2-3
V: TRBV5-1
length: 18
CDR3: CASSWEPALAAFTDTQYF

J: TRBJ1-1
V: TRBV10-3
length: 13
CDR3: CAIGKQGNTEAFF

J: TRBJ1-5
V: TRBV10-3
length: 15
CDR3: CAISEAGRSNQPQHF

J: TRBJ2-1
V: TRBV9
length: 17
CDR3: CASSPQLSGYGYNEQFF

J: TRBJ2-2
V: TRBV20-1
length: 17
CDR3: CSARETHSSRGTGELFF

J: TRBJ2-1
V: TRBV12-3/TRBV12-4
length: 12
CDR3: CASSALGREQFF

J: TRBJ2-5
V: TRBV28
length: 14
CDR3: CASSPLKLLFAQYF

J: TRBJ2-1
V: TRBV6-1
length: 15
CDR3: CASWGGLAAYNEQFF

J: TRBJ1-5
V: TRBV12-3/TRBV12-4
length: 14
CDR3: CASSKTGGEQPQHF

J: TRBJ2-7
V: TRBV3-1
length: 14
CDR3: CASSQSELSYEQYF

J: TRBJ2-3
V: TRBV27
length: 13
CDR3: CASRALATDTQYF

J: TRBJ2-2
V: TRBV5-1
length: 17
CDR3: CASSKTRDSRITGELFF

J: TRBJ2-7
V: TRBV7-6
length: 16
CDR3: CASSLASSVGSYEQYF

J: TRBJ1-2
V: TRBV5-1
length: 14
CDR3: CASSLADGFYGYTF

J: TRBJ2-1
V: TRBV5-1
length: 13
CDR3: CASSAPTSREQFF

J: TRBJ1-5
V: TRBV7-2
length: 17
CDR3: CASSSEPGDKLYQPQHF

J: TRBJ2-3
V: TRBV6-5
length: 15
CDR3: CASSYRAGGTDTQYF

J: TRBJ2-3
V: TRBV10-2
length: 13
CDR3: CASRGKSTDTQYF

J: TRBJ2-1
V: TRBV10-3
length: 19
CDR3: CAIRTGTSGRTGSYNEQFF

J: TRBJ2-3
V: TRBV5-1
length: 16
CDR3: CASSPQARGSTDTQYF

J: TRBJ2-7
V: TRBV28
length: 14
CDR3: CASSFSDSGYEQYF

J: TRBJ1-4
V: TRBV5-1
length: 14
CDR3: CASSQTGPDEKLFF

J: TRBJ2-1
V: TRBV27
length: 11
CDR3: CASSTRGEQFF

J: TRBJ2-3
V: TRBV18
length: 16
CDR3: CASSPPSPLSTDTQYF

J: TRBJ2-1
V: TRBV12-3/TRBV12-4
length: 14
CDR3: CASSLSGPWNEQFF

J: TRBJ2-2
V: TRBV4-1
length: 15
CDR3: CASSPERGGTGELFF

J: TRBJ2-2
V: TRBV10-1
length: 17
CDR3: CAIRNTSGSQRLGELFF

J: TRBJ2-7
V: TRBV12-3/TRBV12-4
length: 11
CDR3: CASSLTYEQYF

J: TRBJ1-1
V: TRBV29-1
length: 14
CDR3: CSVEMNRRNTEAFF

J: TRBJ2-1
V: TRBV27
length: 16
CDR3: CASSTLGRGWSNEQFF

J: TRBJ2-2
V: TRBV20-1
length: 16
CDR3: CSARDLQGVGTGELFF

J: TRBJ2-3
V: TRBV5-1
length: 15
CDR3: CASSLIAESKDTQYF

J: TRBJ2-6
V: TRBV7-6
length: 18
CDR3: CASSLRQGGSSGANVLTF

J: TRBJ2-2
V: TRBV25-1
length: 18
CDR3: CASSESWDLAGGPGELFF

J: TRBJ2-5
V: TRBV5-1
length: 14
CDR3: CASSLGRHQETQYF

J: TRBJ2-1
V: TRBV20-1
length: 14
CDR3: CSAFSGRTYNEQFF

J: TRBJ1-2
V: TRBV25-1
length: 14
CDR3: CASSDSTGLYGYTF

J: TRBJ2-5
V: TRBV29-1
length: 11
CDR3: CSVRGPETQYF

J: TRBJ1-2
V: TRBV20-1
length: 14
CDR3: CSASLGTGAGGYTF

J: TRBJ2-1
V: TRBV27
length: 17
CDR3: CASRGLAGGGAYNEQFF

J: TRBJ1-1
V: TRBV12-3/TRBV12-4
length: 14
CDR3: CASSLGATGIEAFF

J: TRBJ1-5
V: TRBV7-3
length: 23
CDR3: CASSLKKIQGAGTGEDSNQPQHF

J: TRBJ2-2
V: TRBV5-1
length: 17
CDR3: CASSLAGLAVNTGELFF

J: TRBJ1-5
V: TRBV5-4
length: 16
CDR3: CASSLEGIYSNQPQHF

J: TRBJ2-3
V: TRBV5-1
length: 14
CDR3: CASSLGAAGDTQYF

J: TRBJ1-1
V: TRBV7-2
length: 17
CDR3: CASSSPGTGGPNTEAFF

J: TRBJ2-5
V: TRBV5-5
length: 15
CDR3: CASSLEGEFRETQYF

J: TRBJ2-1
V: TRBV20-1
length: 15
CDR3: CSAPGLAGGIDEQFF

J: TRBJ2-3
V: TRBV20-1
length: 16
CDR3: CSARVWRLETTDTQYF

J: TRBJ2-1
V: TRBV10-3
length: 13
CDR3: CAIRGPPGNEQFF